Listed below are T cell receptor beta chains from one sample, sequenced in a study of CD8+ T cells in alopecia areata. The protocol was immunoSEQ multiplex PCR, while the TCRdb copy is restricted to in-frame clones and leaves out a portion. The sample holds 130,000 to 150,000 clones, around 51% seen once. This material consisted of CD4+ T cells sorted from blood, taken at week 0. The receptors were gathered from a human donor with alopecia areata. Each CDR3 is given with its conserved first and last residue. A D gene is named only where the DNA matches it firmly. Size values are once, few and many counts, or a class for expanded clones, and some rows have none.

clone_size,v_call,d_call,j_call,cdr3_aa,cdr3_nt
NA,TRBV5-6,NA,TRBJ1-1,CASSLDRNSMAFF,TGTGCCAGCAGCTTGGACAGGAATAGTATGGCTTTCTTT
NA,TRBV7-2,TRBD2,TRBJ2-1,CASSVGTSLYNEQFF,TGTGCCAGCAGCGTAGGGACTAGCCTCTACAATGAGCAGTTCTTC
few,TRBV29-1,TRBD2,TRBJ2-5,CSVIAGGQETQYF,TGCAGCGTAATAGCGGGAGGCCAAGAGACCCAGTACTTC
NA,TRBV30,NA,TRBJ2-3,CAWSEVGGTDTQYF,TGTGCCTGGAGTGAGGTGGGGGGAACAGATACGCAGTATTTT
NA,TRBV6-6,NA,TRBJ2-7,CASSGSRYEQYF,TGTGCCAGCAGCGGATCGCGTTACGAGCAGTACTTC
NA,TRBV4-3,TRBD2,TRBJ2-1,CASSQRLAGVGNEQFF,TGCGCCAGCAGCCAGAGACTAGCGGGAGTAGGGAATGAGCAGTTCTTC
NA,TRBV20-1,NA,TRBJ2-5,CSARALTQYF,TGCAGTGCTAGAGCCCTGACCCAGTACTTC
few,TRBV7-6,TRBD1,TRBJ1-2,CASSSNRDRDGYTF,TGTGCCAGCAGCTCGAACCGGGACAGGGATGGCTACACCTTC
NA,TRBV30,NA,TRBJ1-1,CAWSVGGGLGGAFF,TGTGCCTGGAGTGTGGGGGGCGGCCTTGGAGGAGCTTTCTTT
few,TRBV28,NA,TRBJ2-7,CAGRSNGASEQYF,TGTGCCGGTCGAAGTAATGGGGCCTCCGAGCAGTACTTC
NA,TRBV29-1,NA,TRBJ2-1,CSVDLNNEQFF,TGCAGCGTTGATTTGAACAATGAGCAGTTCTTC
NA,TRBV6-4,TRBD2,TRBJ2-1,CASSVAGGPDEQFF,TGTGCCAGCAGTGTAGCGGGAGGGCCGGATGAGCAGTTCTTC
NA,TRBV4-1,NA,TRBJ2-3,CASSQDPSLGTDTQYF,TGCGCCAGCAGCCAAGATCCCAGCCTTGGCACAGATACGCAGTATTTT
NA,TRBV5-8,NA,TRBJ2-6,CASSSESGANVLTF,TGTGCCAGCAGCTCAGAGTCTGGGGCCAACGTCCTGACTTTC
NA,TRBV4-1,NA,TRBJ2-7,CASSQDLSLGSLAYEQYF,TGCGCCAGCAGCCAAGATTTGTCGTTAGGGTCTCTGGCCTACGAGCAGTACTTC
few,TRBV27,TRBD1,TRBJ2-6,CASSPRTGTRGANVLTF,TGTGCCAGCAGTCCCCGGACAGGAACGCGCGGGGCCAACGTCCTGACTTTC
NA,TRBV7-7,NA,TRBJ2-1,CASSLLGSGDEQFF,TGTGCCAGCAGCTTATTGGGGTCCGGCGATGAGCAGTTCTTC
NA,TRBV2,NA,TRBJ2-5,CASKDTGSETQYF,TGTGCCAGCAAGGATACAGGGTCGGAGACCCAGTACTTC
NA,TRBV30,NA,TRBJ1-4,CAWSGRGEKLFF,TGTGCCTGGAGTGGAAGGGGTGAAAAACTGTTTTTT
NA,TRBV15,NA,TRBJ2-5,CATSRDVQETQYF,TGTGCCACCAGCAGAGATGTACAAGAGACCCAGTACTTC
NA,TRBV7-2,TRBD2,TRBJ2-7,CASSFRGGSLFEQYF,TGTGCCAGCAGCTTTCGCGGGGGATCCTTGTTTGAGCAGTACTTC
few,TRBV18,NA,TRBJ1-2,CASSLGTVHGYTF,TGTGCCAGCTCCCTCGGGACTGTGCATGGCTACACCTTC
NA,TRBV7-9,TRBD1,TRBJ2-3,CASSLALSGGAGTQYF,TGTGCCAGCAGCTTAGCGCTGTCAGGGGGCGCGGGAACGCAGTATTTT
NA,TRBV7-9,NA,TRBJ1-4,CASSRTVNEKLFF,TGTGCCAGCAGCCGGACAGTCAATGAAAAACTGTTTTTT
NA,TRBV10-1,NA,TRBJ2-3,CASSDPDTQYF,TGCGCCAGCAGTGATCCAGATACGCAGTATTTT
few,TRBV25-1,TRBD2,TRBJ2-1,CASSASGKGNEQFF,TGTGCCAGCAGTGCTAGCGGGAAAGGGAATGAGCAGTTCTTC
NA,TRBV27,NA,TRBJ1-1,CASSFKDRLNTEAFF,TGTGCCAGCAGTTTTAAGGACAGACTCAACACTGAAGCTTTCTTT
once,TRBV29-1,NA,TRBJ2-5,CSVWRDMGQETQYF,TGCAGCGTCTGGCGGGATATGGGGCAAGAGACCCAGTACTTC
NA,TRBV29-1,TRBD2,TRBJ2-1,CSVAPPSGTYEQFF,TGCAGCGTTGCCCCTCCTAGCGGGACCTATGAGCAGTTCTTC
few,TRBV19,NA,TRBJ1-4,CASRGSGTEKLFF,TGTGCCAGCCGGGGGTCCGGCACTGAAAAACTGTTTTTT
NA,TRBV29-1,TRBD2,TRBJ2-7,CSVLGLAGGHEQYF,TGCAGCGTTCTCGGACTAGCGGGAGGCCACGAGCAGTACTTC
few,TRBV4-2,NA,TRBJ1-1,CASSYGTQGAFF,TGTGCCAGCAGCTACGGGACCCAAGGAGCTTTCTTT
NA,TRBV28,NA,TRBJ1-2,CASSLASRVLYGYTF,TGTGCCAGCAGTTTGGCCAGCCGGGTCCTCTATGGCTACACCTTC
many,TRBV7-6,TRBD1,TRBJ2-3,CASSFGTVADTQYF,TGTGCCAGCAGCTTTGGGACAGTCGCTGATACGCAGTATTTT
NA,TRBV30,NA,TRBJ1-2,CAWSVGGVSYGYTF,TGTGCCTGGAGTGTTGGGGGGGTTAGCTATGGCTACACCTTC
few,TRBV30,TRBD1,TRBJ2-3,CAFDRARSTDTQYF,TGTGCCTTCGACAGGGCGAGAAGCACAGATACGCAGTATTTT
NA,TRBV5-1,TRBD1,TRBJ2-5,CASSLDGQGQQYF,TGCGCCAGCAGCTTAGACGGACAGGGTCAACAGTACTTC
NA,TRBV4-1,TRBD2,TRBJ2-5,CASSQGLTSVYQETQYF,TGCGCCAGCAGCCAAGGGTTGACTAGCGTGTATCAAGAGACCCAGTACTTC
NA,TRBV29-1,NA,TRBJ2-1,CSGGLYNEQFF,TGCAGCGGGGGGCTTTACAATGAGCAGTTCTTC
NA,TRBV19,NA,TRBJ2-1,CASSIDRDSLREQFF,TGTGCCAGTAGTATAGATCGGGACTCGCTACGCGAGCAGTTCTTC
NA,TRBV29-1,NA,TRBJ1-4,CSAKGGALLGEKLFF,TGCAGCGCCAAGGGGGGGGCTTTACTAGGTGAAAAACTGTTTTTT
NA,TRBV7-3,TRBD2,TRBJ2-1,CASSSTSGRNEQFF,TGTGCCAGCAGCTCGACTAGCGGGAGGAATGAGCAGTTCTTC
NA,TRBV5-8,NA,TRBJ1-5,CASRVLTGQLQPQHF,TGTGCCAGCAGGGTTTTAACAGGGCAACTTCAGCCCCAGCATTTT
NA,TRBV7-2,NA,TRBJ1-2,CASSPANYGYTF,TGTGCCAGCAGCCCAGCCAACTATGGCTACACCTTC
NA,TRBV30,NA,TRBJ1-2,CAWSGSDRSNYGYTF,TGTGCCTGGAGTGGCTCGGACCGGTCTAACTATGGCTACACCTTC
NA,TRBV9,TRBD1,TRBJ1-2,CASSAEDRGYGYTF,TGTGCCAGCAGCGCGGAGGACAGGGGATATGGCTACACCTTC
NA,TRBV6-5,TRBD1,TRBJ2-1,CANSSLDRFNEQFF,TGTGCCAACAGTTCCCTGGACAGGTTCAATGAGCAGTTCTTC
NA,TRBV7-3,TRBD1,TRBJ2-3,CASSLTRTGGGDTQYF,TGTGCCAGCAGCTTAACGAGGACAGGGGGTGGAGATACGCAGTATTTT
NA,TRBV2,NA,TRBJ2-3,CASRGPPDTQYF,TGTGCCAGCAGGGGCCCCCCAGATACGCAGTATTTT
NA,TRBV5-4,TRBD1,TRBJ1-1,CASSSGQARTEAFF,TGTGCCAGCAGCTCCGGACAGGCGAGGACTGAAGCTTTCTTT
NA,TRBV15,NA,TRBJ2-3,CATSGLPSTDTQYF,TGTGCCACCAGCGGACTCCCAAGCACAGATACGCAGTATTTT
NA,TRBV6-4,TRBD1,TRBJ2-3,CASSDGKGAPSTDTQYF,TGTGCCAGCAGTGACGGGAAGGGGGCTCCCAGCACAGATACGCAGTATTTT
NA,TRBV25-1,TRBD1,TRBJ1-1,CASSGQGGLAFF,TGTGCCAGCAGTGGACAGGGAGGGTTAGCTTTCTTT
NA,TRBV6-6,NA,TRBJ2-7,CASSYRDHEQYF,TGTGCCAGCAGTTACAGGGATCACGAGCAGTACTTC
NA,TRBV7-2,NA,TRBJ2-3,CASSPSTDTQYF,TGTGCCAGCAGTCCTAGCACAGATACGCAGTATTTT
NA,TRBV6-5,TRBD2,TRBJ2-1,CASTGGLAGTEQFF,TGTGCCAGCACTGGAGGTCTAGCGGGAACTGAGCAGTTCTTC
NA,TRBV18,TRBD1,TRBJ2-1,CASSRDSDNEQFF,TGTGCCAGTTCACGGGACAGTGACAATGAGCAGTTCTTC